This TCR beta chain originates from a study of CD8+ T cells in alopecia areata. Study-level background: Among treated patients, oral tofacitinib was administered at 5 to 10 mg twice daily.

CDR1 is SQVTM, CDR2 ANQGSEA, per germline. The CDR3 totals 13 residues. Trimming took off 4 bases at V and 4 bases at J, with 11 bases between the two ends. With respect to this clone: Its antigen is not known.

Study-wide results and limits: Higher clonality was seen in lesional scalp than in normal scalp, especially in alopecia totalis/universalis.

Isolated RNA was reverse transcribed into cDNA used as the sequencing template. The data were produced by immunoSEQ multiplex PCR, yet TCRdb's version contains in-frame clones alone and is incomplete. The table records fewer than 200,000 clones, 67% of them present only once. Sequencing was performed on CD8+ T cells sorted from blood, taken at week 0. V gene TRBV29-1 combines with J gene TRBJ2-1; D unresolved. The TCR comes from a human donor with alopecia areata. Here the CDR3 DNA reads TGCAGCGTTGCCCTAACCTTATACAATGAGCAGTTCTTC. It yields the protein CSVALTLYNEQFF.